This T cell receptor beta chain was obtained from a study of cytomegalovirus exposure and HLA in healthy donors. With respect to this clone: An end of the junction differs from the germline gene, which may be a read error.

The PCR had 60 Vbeta and 13 Jbeta primers. Assay: immunoSEQ multiplex PCR; the TCRdb copy retains only in-frame clones and omits some. Of approximately 290,000 clones detected, under 90% appear once; the ten largest clones hold over 0.3%. Unrecorded immune exposures were likely, despite nominal health at sampling. From germline, CDR1 is MDHEN and CDR2 SYDVKM. This CDR3 contains 17 residues. This chain links TRBV28 with TRBJ2-5, with D perhaps matching TRBD2 (6 bases). The receptor was isolated from a girl aged 2 to 10 in good health and CMV-seronegative. Sequenced material: PBMCs. The CDR3 reads CASSSASGLPPRESQYF. Written as DNA, the CDR3 is TGTGCCAGCAGCTCTGCCAGCGGACTACCACCAAGAGAGTCCCAGTACTTC.